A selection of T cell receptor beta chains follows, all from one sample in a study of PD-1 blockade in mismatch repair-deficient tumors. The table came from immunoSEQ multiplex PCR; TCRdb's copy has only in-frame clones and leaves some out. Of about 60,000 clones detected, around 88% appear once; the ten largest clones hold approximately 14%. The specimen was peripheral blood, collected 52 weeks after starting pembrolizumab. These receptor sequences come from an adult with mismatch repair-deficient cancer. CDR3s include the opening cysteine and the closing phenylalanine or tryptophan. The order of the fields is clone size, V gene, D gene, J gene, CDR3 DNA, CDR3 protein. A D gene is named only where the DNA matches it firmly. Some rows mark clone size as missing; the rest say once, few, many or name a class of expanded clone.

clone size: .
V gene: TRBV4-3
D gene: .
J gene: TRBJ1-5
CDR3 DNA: TGCGCCAGCAGCCAAGATTGGGGCGCAGAGCTTTATAGCAATCAGCCCCAGCATTTT
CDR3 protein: CASSQDWGAELYSNQPQHF

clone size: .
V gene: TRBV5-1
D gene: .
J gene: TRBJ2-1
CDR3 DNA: TGCGCCAGCAGCTCAATCTTACAGGGCAATGAGCAGTTCTTC
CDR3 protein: CASSSILQGNEQFF

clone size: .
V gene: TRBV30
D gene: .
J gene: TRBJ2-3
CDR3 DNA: TGTGCCTGGAAAGTACGAGGCAGGGGTACCGATACGCAGTATTTT
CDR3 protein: CAWKVRGRGTDTQYF

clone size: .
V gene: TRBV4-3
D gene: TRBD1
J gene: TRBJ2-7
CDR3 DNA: TGCGCCAGCAGCCAAGACGGCCAGGGACAGGGTCAATACGAGCAGTACTTC
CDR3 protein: CASSQDGQGQGQYEQYF

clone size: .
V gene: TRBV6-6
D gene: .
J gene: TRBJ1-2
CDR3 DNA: TGTGCCAGCAGTGGCAGGTTCGGCAATGGCTACACCTTC
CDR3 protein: CASSGRFGNGYTF

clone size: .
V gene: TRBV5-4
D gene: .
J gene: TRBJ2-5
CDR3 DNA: TGTGCCAGCAGCTTGGTCGGAGGCCTCCAAGAGACCCAGTACTTC
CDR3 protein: CASSLVGGLQETQYF

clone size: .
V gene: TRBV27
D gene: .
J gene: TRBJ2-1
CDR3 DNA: TGTGCCAGCAGCGCCCAATCGGGGGCGCGCGTCTACAATGAGCAGTTCTTC
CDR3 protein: CASSAQSGARVYNEQFF

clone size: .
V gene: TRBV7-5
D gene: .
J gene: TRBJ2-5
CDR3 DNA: TGTGCCAGAACTCCAGGAAGCCTATTACTGTTCCATCAGGAGGAGACCCAGTACTTC
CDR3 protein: CARTPGSLLLFHQEETQYF

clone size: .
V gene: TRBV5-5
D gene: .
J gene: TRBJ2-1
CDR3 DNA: TGTGCCAGCAGCTTGGGCGGGATAGGGCTAGCGACGAGGAACAATGAGCAGTTCTTC
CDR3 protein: CASSLGGIGLATRNNEQFF

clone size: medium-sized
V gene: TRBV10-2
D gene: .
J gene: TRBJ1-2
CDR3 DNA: TGCGCCAGCAGGGGGGACCGCGACTCAGATGGCTACACCTTC
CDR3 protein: CASRGDRDSDGYTF

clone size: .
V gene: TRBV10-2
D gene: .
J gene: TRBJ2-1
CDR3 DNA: TGCGCCAGCAGTCCCGGCAGTAGCTCCTACAATGAGCAGTTCTTC
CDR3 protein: CASSPGSSSYNEQFF

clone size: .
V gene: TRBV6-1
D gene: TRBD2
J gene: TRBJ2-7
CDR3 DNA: TGTGCCAGCAAGACGGGAGGCCACGAGCAGTACTTC
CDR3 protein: CASKTGGHEQYF

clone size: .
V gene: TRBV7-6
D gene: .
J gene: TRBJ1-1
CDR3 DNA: TGTGCCAGCAGTTCTACAGGGCCCAGGTCGGGTGCTTTCTTT
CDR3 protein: CASSSTGPRSGAFF

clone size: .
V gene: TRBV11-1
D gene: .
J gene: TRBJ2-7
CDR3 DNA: TGTGCCAGCAGCCGAGGGACCTACGAGCAGTACTTC
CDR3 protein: CASSRGTYEQYF

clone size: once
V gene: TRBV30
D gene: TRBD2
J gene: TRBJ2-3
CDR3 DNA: TGTGCCTGGAGTGTTAGGACTAGCGGGCCCAGCACAGATACGCAGTATTTT
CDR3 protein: CAWSVRTSGPSTDTQYF

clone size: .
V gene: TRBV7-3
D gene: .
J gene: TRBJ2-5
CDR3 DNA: TGTGCCAGCAGCTCAAGCCCCCAAGAGACCCAGTACTTC
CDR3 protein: CASSSSPQETQYF

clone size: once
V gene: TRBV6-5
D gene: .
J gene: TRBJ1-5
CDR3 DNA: TGTGCCAGCAGCACCACAGGGTTCAATCAGCCCCAGCATTTT
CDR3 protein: CASSTTGFNQPQHF

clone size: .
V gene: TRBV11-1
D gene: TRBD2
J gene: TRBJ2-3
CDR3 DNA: TGTGCCAGCAGCTTCTATCTAGCGGGAGGGGCAACAGATACGCAGTATTTT
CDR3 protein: CASSFYLAGGATDTQYF

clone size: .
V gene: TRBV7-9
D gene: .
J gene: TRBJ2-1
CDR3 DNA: TGTGCCAGCAGCCCGGTCTTCGGCCGGGATGAGCAGTTCTTC
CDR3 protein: CASSPVFGRDEQFF

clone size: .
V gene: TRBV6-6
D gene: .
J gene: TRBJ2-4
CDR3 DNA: TGTGCCAGCAGTCGTTTGGCGGGGAAGGCCAAAAACATTCAGTACTTC
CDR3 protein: CASSRLAGKAKNIQYF

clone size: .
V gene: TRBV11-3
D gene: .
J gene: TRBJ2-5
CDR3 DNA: TGTGCCAGCAGCAAGGGTGGGGGCCAAGAGACCCAGTACTTC
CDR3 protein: CASSKGGGQETQYF

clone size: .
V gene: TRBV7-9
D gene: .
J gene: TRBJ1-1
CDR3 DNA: TGTGCCCAGGGTGCCAAGAACACTGAAGCTTTCTTT
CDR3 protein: CAQGAKNTEAFF

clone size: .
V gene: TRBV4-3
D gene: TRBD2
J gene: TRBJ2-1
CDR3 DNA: TGCGCCAGCAGCCAAGAACTAGCGGAAATAAAAAATGAGCAGTTCTTC
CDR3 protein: CASSQELAEIKNEQFF

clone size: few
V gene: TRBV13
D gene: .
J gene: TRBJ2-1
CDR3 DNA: TGTGCCAGCAGCCCAGGACAACCCAATGAGCAGTTCTTC
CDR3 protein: CASSPGQPNEQFF

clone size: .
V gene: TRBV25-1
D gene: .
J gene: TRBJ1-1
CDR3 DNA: TGTGCCAGCAGTGGGCGATCCCTGAACACTGAAGCTTTCTTT
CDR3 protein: CASSGRSLNTEAFF

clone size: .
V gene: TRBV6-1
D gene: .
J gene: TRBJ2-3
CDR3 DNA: TGTGCCAGCAGTGAAACACTTGCAGGGGACTTCACAGATACGCAGTATTTT
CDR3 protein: CASSETLAGDFTDTQYF

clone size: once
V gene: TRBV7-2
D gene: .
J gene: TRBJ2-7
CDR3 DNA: TGTGCCAGCAGCTTAGTCCCAGCGGCGGTGGGGTACGAGCAGTACTTC
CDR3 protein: CASSLVPAAVGYEQYF

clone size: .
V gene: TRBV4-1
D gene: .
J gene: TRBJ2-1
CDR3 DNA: TGCGCCAGCCGCCCTCAGAGCTCCTACAATGAGCAGTTCTTC
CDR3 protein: CASRPQSSYNEQFF

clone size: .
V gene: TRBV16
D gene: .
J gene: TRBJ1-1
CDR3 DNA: TGTGCCAGCAGCCAATCTGGGTTTGAAGCTTTCTTT
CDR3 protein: CASSQSGFEAFF

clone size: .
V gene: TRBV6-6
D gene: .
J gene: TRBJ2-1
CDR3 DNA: TGTGCCAGCAGTTACAGTCTGGGGCCTTACAATGAGCAGTTCTTC
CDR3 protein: CASSYSLGPYNEQFF

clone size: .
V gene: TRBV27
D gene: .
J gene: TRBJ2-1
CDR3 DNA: TGTGCCAGCAGTTTTCGGGGCTACAATGAGCAGTTCTTC
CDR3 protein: CASSFRGYNEQFF

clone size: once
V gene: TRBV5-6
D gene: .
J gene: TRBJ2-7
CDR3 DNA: TGTGCCAGCAGCTTGGGAGTGGGACATCCTCGCGAGCAGTACTTC
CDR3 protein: CASSLGVGHPREQYF

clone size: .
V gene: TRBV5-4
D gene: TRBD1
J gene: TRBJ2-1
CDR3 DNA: TGTGCCAGCACACTCCGGGACAGATTCTACAATGAGCAGTTCTTC
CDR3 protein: CASTLRDRFYNEQFF

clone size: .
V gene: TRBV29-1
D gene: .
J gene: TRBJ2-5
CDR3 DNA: TGCAGCGCCTGGAGAGCTAGCAGAGAAGAGACCCAGTACTTC
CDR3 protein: CSAWRASREETQYF

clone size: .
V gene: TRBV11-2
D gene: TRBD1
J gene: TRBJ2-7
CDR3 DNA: TGTGCCAGCACCCTTGGGGACAGGGGGACCCCCTACGAGCAGTACTTC
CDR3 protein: CASTLGDRGTPYEQYF

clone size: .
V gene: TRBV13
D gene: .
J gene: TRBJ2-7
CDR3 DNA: TGTGCCAGCAGCTTCGGTACGCCAGGGTCTTTGGCGGGACCGAACTACGAGCAGTACTTC
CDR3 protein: CASSFGTPGSLAGPNYEQYF

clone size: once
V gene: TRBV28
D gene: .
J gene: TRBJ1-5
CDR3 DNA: TGTGCCAGCAGTCCAGGGATTAGCAATCAGCCCCAGCATTTT
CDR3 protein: CASSPGISNQPQHF

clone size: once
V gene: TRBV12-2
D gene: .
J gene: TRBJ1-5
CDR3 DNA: TGTGCAAGTCGCTTCGCGTTGAGTTTAGGAAATCAGCCCCAGCATTTT
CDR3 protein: CASRFALSLGNQPQHF

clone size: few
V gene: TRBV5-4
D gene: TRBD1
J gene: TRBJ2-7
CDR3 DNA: TGTGCCAGCAGCTTGGGCCTACAGGGGGGCGAGCAGTACTTC
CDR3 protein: CASSLGLQGGEQYF

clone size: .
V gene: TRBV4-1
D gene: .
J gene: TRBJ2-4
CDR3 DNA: TGCGCCAGCAGCCAAGGAGGGCTCGGGGCCAAAAACATTCAGTACTTC
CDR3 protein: CASSQGGLGAKNIQYF

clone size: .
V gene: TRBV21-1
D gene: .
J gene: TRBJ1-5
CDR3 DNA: TGTGCCAGCAGCAAAGTATCGGCAGGGAGCAATCAGCCCCAGCATTTT
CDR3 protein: CASSKVSAGSNQPQHF

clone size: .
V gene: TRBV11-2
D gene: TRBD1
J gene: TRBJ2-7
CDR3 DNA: TGTGCCAGCAGCTCCAACAGGGGGTTCTACGAGCAGTACTTC
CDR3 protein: CASSSNRGFYEQYF

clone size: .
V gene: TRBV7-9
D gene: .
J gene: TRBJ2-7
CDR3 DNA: TGTGCCAGCAGCTTGCAGGGAAACTACGAGCAGTACTTC
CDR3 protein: CASSLQGNYEQYF

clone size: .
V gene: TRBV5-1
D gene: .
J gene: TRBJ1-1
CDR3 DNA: TGCGCCAGCAGCCGCACTGGCGGAATTAACACTGAAGCTTTCTTT
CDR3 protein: CASSRTGGINTEAFF

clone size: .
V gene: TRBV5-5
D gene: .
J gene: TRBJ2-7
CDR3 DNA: TGTGCCAGCAGCTTAGGTCAGGGCGGGTACGAGCAGTACTTC
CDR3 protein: CASSLGQGGYEQYF

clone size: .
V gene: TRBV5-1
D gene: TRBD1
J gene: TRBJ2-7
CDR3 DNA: TGCGCCAGCAGCCGGACAGGGGATGGGTACGAGCAGTACTTC
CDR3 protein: CASSRTGDGYEQYF

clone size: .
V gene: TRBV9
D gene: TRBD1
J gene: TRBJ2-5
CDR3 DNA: TGTGCCAGCAGCACCTCGACAGGGTGGGAGAAAGAGACCCAGTACTTC
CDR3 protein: CASSTSTGWEKETQYF

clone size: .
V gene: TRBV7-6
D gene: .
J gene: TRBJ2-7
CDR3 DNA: TGTGCCAGCAGCTTAGAATTAGGCGACGAGCAGTACTTC
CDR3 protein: CASSLELGDEQYF

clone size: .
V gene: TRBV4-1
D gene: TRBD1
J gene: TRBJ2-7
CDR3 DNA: TGCGCCAGCAGCCAAGAAAGACACAGGGGGACAAGATACGAGCAGTACTTC
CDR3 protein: CASSQERHRGTRYEQYF

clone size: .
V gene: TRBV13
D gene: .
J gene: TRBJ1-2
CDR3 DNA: TGTGCCAGCAGCTTACGGGTCCGTTCCTTTCGGTATGGCTACACCTTC
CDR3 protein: CASSLRVRSFRYGYTF